This TCR beta chain appears in the sequencing data of a study of neurological immune-mediated disorders. Study-wide results and caveats: Private repertoires in all groups were suggested by the finding that expanded clones across subjects shared no CDR3 amino acid sequences.

Many counts were recorded for this clonotype. Antigen: not known. The cDNA was produced through 5'RACE with 10-nucleotide random UMIs. Via MiXCR, TCRdb re-called the 5' RACE reads, giving one row per CDR3 protein. The sample has approximately 30,000 distinct CDR3 sequences; 4.5% to 7% are singletons. Per the germline V gene, CDR1 is SGHTA and CDR2 is FQGTGA. The CDR3 covers 16 residues. V was trimmed by 5 bases and J by 8 bases, leaving 21 bases between them. This TCR derives from a woman aged 50 to 60 in good health. Sequenced sample: CD4+ T cells from blood. The rearrangement uses TRBV7-3 and TRBJ2-2; no reliable D call. CDR3 loop: CASSPRVPPPSGELFF. The DNA for the CDR3 is TGTGCCAGCAGCCCCCGGGTTCCTCCTCCCTCTGGGGAGCTGTTTTTT.